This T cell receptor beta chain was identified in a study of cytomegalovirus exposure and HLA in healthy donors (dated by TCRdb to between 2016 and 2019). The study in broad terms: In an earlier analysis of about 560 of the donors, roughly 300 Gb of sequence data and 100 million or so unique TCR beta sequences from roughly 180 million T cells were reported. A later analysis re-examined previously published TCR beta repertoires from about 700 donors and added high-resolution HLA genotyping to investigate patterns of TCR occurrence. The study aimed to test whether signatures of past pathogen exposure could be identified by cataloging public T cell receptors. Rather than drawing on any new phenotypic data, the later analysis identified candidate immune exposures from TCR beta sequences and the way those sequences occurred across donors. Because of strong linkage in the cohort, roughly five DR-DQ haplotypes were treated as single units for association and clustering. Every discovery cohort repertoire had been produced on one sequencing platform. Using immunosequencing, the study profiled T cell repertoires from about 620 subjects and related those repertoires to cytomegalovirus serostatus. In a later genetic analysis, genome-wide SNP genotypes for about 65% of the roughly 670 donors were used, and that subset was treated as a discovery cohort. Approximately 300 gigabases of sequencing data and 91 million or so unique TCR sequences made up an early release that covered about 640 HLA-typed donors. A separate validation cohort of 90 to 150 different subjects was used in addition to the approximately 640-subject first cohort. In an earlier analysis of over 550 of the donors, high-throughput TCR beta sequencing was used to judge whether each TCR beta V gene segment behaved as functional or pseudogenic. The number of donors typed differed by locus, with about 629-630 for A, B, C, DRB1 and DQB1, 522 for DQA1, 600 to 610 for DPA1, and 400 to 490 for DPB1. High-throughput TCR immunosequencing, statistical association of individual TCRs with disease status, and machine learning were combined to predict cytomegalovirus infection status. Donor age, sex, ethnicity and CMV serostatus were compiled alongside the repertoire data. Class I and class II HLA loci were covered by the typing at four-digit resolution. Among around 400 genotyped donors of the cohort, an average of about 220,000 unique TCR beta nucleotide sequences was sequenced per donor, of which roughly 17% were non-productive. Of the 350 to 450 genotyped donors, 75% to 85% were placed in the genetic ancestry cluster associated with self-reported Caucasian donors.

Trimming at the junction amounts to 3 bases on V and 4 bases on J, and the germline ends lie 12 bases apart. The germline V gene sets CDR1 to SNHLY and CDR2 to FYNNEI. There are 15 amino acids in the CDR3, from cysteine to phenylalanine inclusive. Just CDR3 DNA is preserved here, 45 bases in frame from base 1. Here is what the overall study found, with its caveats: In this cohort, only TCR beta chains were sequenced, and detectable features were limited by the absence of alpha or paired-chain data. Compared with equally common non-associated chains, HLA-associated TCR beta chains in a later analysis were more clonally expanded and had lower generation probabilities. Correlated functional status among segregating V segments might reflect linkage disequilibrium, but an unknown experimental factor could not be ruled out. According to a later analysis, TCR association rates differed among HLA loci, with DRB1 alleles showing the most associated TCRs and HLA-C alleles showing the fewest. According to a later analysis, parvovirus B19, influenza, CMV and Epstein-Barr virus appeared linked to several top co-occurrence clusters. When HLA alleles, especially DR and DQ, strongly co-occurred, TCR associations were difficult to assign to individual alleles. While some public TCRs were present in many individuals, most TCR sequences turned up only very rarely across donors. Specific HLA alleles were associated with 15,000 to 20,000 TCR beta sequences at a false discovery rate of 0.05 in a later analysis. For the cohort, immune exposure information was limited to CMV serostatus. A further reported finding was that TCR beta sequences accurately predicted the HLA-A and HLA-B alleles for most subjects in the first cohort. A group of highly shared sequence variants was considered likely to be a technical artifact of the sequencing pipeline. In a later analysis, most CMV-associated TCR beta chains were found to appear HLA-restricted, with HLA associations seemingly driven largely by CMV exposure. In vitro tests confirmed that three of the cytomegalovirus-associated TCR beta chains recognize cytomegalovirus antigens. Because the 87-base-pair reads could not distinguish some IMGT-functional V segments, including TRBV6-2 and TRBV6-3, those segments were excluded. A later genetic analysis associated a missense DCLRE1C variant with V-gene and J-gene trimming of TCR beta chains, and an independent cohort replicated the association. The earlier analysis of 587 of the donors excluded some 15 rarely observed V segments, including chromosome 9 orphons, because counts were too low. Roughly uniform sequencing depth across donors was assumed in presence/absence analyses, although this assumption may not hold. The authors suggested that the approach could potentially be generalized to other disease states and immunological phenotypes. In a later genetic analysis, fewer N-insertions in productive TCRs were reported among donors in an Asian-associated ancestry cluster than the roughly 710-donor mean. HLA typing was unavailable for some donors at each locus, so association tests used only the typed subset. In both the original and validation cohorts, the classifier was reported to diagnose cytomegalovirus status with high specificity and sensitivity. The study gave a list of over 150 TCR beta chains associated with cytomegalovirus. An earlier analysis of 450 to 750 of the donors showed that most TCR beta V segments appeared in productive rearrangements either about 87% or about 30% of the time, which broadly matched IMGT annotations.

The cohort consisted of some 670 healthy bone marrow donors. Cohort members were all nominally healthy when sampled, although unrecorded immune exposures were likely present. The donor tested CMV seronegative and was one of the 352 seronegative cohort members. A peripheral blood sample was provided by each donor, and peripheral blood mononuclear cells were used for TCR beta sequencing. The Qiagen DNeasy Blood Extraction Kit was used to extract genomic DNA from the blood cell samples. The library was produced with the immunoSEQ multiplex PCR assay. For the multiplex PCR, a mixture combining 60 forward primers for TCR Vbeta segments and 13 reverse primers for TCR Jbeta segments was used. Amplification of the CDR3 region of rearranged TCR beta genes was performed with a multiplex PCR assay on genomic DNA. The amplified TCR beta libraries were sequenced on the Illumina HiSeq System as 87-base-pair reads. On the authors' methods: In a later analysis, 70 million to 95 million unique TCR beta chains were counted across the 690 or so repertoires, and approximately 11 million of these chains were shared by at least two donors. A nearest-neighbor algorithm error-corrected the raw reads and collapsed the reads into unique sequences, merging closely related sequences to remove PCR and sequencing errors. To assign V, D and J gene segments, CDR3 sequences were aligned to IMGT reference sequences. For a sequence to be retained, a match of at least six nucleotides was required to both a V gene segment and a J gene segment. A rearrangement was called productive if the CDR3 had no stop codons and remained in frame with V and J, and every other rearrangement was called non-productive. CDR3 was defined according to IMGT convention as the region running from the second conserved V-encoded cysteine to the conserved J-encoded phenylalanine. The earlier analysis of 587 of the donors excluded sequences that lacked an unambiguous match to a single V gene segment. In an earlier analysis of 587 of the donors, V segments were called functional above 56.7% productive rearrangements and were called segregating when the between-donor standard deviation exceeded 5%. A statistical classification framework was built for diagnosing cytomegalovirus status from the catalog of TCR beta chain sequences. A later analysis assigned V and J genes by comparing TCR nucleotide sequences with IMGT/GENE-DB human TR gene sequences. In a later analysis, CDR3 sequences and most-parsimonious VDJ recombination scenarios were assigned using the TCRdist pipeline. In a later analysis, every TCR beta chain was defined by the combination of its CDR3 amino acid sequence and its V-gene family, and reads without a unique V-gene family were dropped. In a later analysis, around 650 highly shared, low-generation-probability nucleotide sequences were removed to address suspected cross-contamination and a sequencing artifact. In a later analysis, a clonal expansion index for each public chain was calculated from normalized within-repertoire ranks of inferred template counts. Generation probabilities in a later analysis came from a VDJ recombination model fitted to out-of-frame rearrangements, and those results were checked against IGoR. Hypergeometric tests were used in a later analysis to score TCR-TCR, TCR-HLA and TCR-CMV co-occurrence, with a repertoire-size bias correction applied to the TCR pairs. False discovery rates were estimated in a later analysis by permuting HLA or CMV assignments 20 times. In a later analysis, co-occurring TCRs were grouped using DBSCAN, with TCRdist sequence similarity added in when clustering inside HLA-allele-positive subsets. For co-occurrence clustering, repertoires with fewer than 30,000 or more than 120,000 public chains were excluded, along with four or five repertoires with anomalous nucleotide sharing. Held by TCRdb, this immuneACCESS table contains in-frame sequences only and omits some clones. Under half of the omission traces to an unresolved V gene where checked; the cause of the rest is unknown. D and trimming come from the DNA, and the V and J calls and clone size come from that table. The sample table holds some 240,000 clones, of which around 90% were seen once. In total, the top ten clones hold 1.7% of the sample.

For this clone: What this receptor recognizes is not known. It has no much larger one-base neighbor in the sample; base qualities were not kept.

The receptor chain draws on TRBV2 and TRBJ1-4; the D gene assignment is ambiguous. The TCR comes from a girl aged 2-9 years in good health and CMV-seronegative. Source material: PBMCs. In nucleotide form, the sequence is TGTGCCAGCAGTGATCCTCCAGGATATAATGAAAAACTGTTTTTT. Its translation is CASSDPPGYNEKLFF.